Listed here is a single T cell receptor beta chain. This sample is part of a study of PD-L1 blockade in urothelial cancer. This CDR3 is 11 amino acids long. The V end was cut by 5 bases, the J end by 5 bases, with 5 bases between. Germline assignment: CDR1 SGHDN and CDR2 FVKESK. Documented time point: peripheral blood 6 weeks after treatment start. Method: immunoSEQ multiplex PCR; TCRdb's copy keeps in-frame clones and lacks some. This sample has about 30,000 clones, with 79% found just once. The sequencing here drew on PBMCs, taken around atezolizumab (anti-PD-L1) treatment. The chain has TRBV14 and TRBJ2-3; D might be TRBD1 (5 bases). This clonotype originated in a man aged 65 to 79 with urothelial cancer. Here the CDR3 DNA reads TGTGCCAGCAGCAGGGGAGATACGCAGTATTTT. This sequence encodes CASSRGDTQYF.